These 20 T cell receptor beta chains were sequenced from one sample in a study of T cells in localized non-small cell lung cancer. Measured with immunoSEQ multiplex PCR; TCRdb has only the in-frame clones, and not every one. The sample holds 2,000 to 3,000 clones, 30% to 35% seen once. The sequenced sample was lung tumor tissue, obtained before any cancer treatment. All receptors derive from a female donor older than 55 with stage II squamous cell lung carcinoma.

The chain links TRBV9 to TRBJ1-1; a weak D match, TRBD1 (5 bases). This CDR3 spans 14 amino acids. Trimming removed 6 bases at V and 1 base at J, with 13 bases between. Germline lookup yields CDR1 SGDLS and CDR2 YYNGEE. The CDR3 nucleotides read TGTGCCAGCAAGGCAGGGAATCGGAACACTGAAGCTTTCTTT. Protein product: CASKAGNRNTEAFF.

The chain joins TRBV6-8 to TRBJ2-5, with a possible D match to TRBD2 (6 bases). V was pared by 4 bases and J by 6 bases, with 18 bases between. Germline CDR1 MNHGY, CDR2 SAAAGT. This CDR3 comprises 15 residues. DNA of the CDR3: TGTGCCAGCAGTTCCCCGGGACTGCAGTTAAAGACCCAGTACTTC. It codes for CASSSPGLQLKTQYF.

The rearrangement joins TRBV11-3 to TRBJ2-7; the D gene is possibly TRBD2 (5 bases). The CDR3 has 14 residues. V was shortened by 5 bases and J by 3 bases, with 14 bases between the two germline ends. Germline assignment: CDR1 SGHNT and CDR2 YENEEA. DNA of the CDR3: TGTGCCAGCAGCCAAGGGCGAGGGCTCTACGAGCAGTACTTC. Amino acids: CASSQGRGLYEQYF.

The V and J genes are TRBV18 and TRBJ1-1; D may be TRBD1 (6 bases). Germline CDR1 reads KGHSH; CDR2 reads LQKENI. The CDR3 is made up of 15 amino acids. V lost 1 base to trimming and J lost 0 bases, with 9 bases between them. The CDR3 sequence is CASSPRTEMNTEAFF. CDR3 coding DNA: TGTGCCAGCTCACCACGGACAGAGATGAACACTGAAGCTTTCTTT.

V gene TRBV6-8 combines with J gene TRBJ1-3; 8 bases match TRBD1. CDR1 is MNHGY and CDR2 is SAAAGT in the germline V gene. This CDR3 has 13 residues. V lost 5 bases, J lost 5 bases, and 2 bases stayed unmatched. The CDR3 region has the DNA TGTGCCAGCAGTGGGACAGGACGAAACACCATATATTTT. This codes for CASSGTGRNTIYF.

V is TRBV15 and J is TRBJ1-1; the D gene is possibly TRBD1 (5 bases). The V end was cut by 0 bases, the J end by 6 bases, with 14 bases between. The CDR3 runs 15 residues. Germline V CDR1 and CDR2: LNHNV, YYDKDF (reference sequence). In nucleotides, the CDR3 is TGTGCCACCAGCAGAGATCAGGGTATAGTAGCTGAAGCTTTCTTT. It codes for CATSRDQGIVAEAFF. The full variable domain, completed using reference TRBV15 and TRBJ1-1, is DAMVIQNPRYQVTQFGKPVTLSCSQTLNHNVMYWYQQKSSQAPKLLFHYYDKDFNNEADTPDNFQSRRPNTSFCFLDIRSPGLGDTAMYLCATSRDQGIVAEAFFGQGTRLTVV.

This clone was seen more than once but under ten times. CDR3 DNA sequence: TGTGCCAGCAGCCGCGACCAAGGGGTGGCTGAAGCTTTCTTT. It codes for CASSRDQGVAEAFF. The chain links TRBV11-3 to TRBJ1-1; possibly TRBD1 for D (5 bases). The CDR3 contains 14 residues. V lost 5 bases to trimming and J lost 6 bases, with 16 bases between them. Germline V gene sequence: CDR1 SGHNT, CDR2 YENEEA.

The chain combines TRBV14 with TRBJ1-2, with TRBD1 matching 7 bases. V lost 0 bases and J lost 10; bases outside the gene matches: 17. This CDR3 contains 17 residues. Germline loops: CDR1 SGHDN, CDR2 FVKESK. For the CDR3, the DNA is TGTGCCAGCAGCCAAGATACGCGAGGGGGCGGAAGGTTTGACTACACCTTC. This sequence encodes CASSQDTRGGGRFDYTF.

The CDR3 DNA follows: TGTGCCAGCAGCGTCTCTTCCAGTGTGGGCACAGATACGCAGTATTTT. Translation: CASSVSSSVGTDTQYF. The chain combines TRBV9 with TRBJ2-3; D is unresolved. Germline V gives CDR1 SGDLS, CDR2 YYNGEE. The CDR3 runs 16 residues. V lost 2 bases, J lost 1 base, and 14 bases lay in between.

By share, this clone counts as medium-sized (0.01 to 0.1%). The CDR3 sequence: CASSRVRGAGGNGYTF. CDR3 DNA: TGCGCCAGCAGCCGCGTCAGAGGAGCAGGTGGCAATGGCTACACCTTC. This chain links TRBV23-1 with TRBJ1-2, with D unclear. TRBV23-1 is placed among ORFs of uncertain function. There are 16 residues in the CDR3. Deletions cut 6 bases from V and 6 bases from J, with 23 bases between.

This clone is medium-sized within its sample. The chain combines TRBV12-5 with TRBJ1-1; D unresolved. Looked up from germline, CDR1 is LGHNT and CDR2 is FRNRAP. The CDR3 has 12 residues. The CDR3 region is CASTLDLSEAFF. CDR3 nucleotide sequence: TGTGCCAGCACCCTAGATCTGTCTGAAGCTTTCTTT.

This clone was observed once. The chain is built from TRBV19 and TRBJ1-1; D is unclear. Trimming stripped 6 bases from V and 7 bases from J, with 24 bases between. From germline, CDR1 is LNHDA and CDR2 SQIVND (reference sequence). CDR3 length equals 16 residues. The CDR3: CASRETGRGTVDEAFF. The CDR3 DNA reads as TGTGCCAGTAGAGAGACGGGTCGGGGTACGGTAGATGAAGCTTTCTTT.

This chain joins TRBV19 and TRBJ1-6; possibly TRBD1 for D (5 bases). This CDR3 has 12 residues. Looked up from germline, CDR1 is LNHDA and CDR2 is SQIVND (reference sequence). The ends were cut back, 11 bases at V and 8 bases at J, with 13 bases in the middle. The chain's CDR3 is CADRDGDSPLHF. CDR3 coding DNA: TGTGCCGACCGGGACGGAGATTCACCCCTCCACTTT.

The J gene is TRBJ2-1, the V gene TRBV29-1; D gene ambiguous. CDR3 length equals 15 residues. The germline CDR1 and CDR2 sequences are SQVTM and ANQGSEA. Trimming shortened V by 4 bases and J by 0 bases, and 13 bases separated the two germline ends. The CDR3 coding sequence is TGCAGCGTTGGGGGAAGTCCATCCTCCTACAATGAGCAGTTCTTC. Translation gives CSVGGSPSSYNEQFF.

The chain combines TRBV25-1 with TRBJ2-7; 10 positions agree with TRBD1. J was trimmed by 4 bases and V by 6 bases; bases with no gene match: 6. This CDR3 spans 14 amino acids. The germline CDR1 and CDR2 sequences are MGHDK and SYGVNS. CDR3 coding DNA: TGTGCCAGCAGCTTGACAGGGGGCTTTTACGAGCAGTACTTC. It yields the protein CASSLTGGFYEQYF.

The chain combines TRBV29-1 with TRBJ1-2; D not resolved. CDR3 length: 14 residues. Per the germline V gene, CDR1 is SQVTM and CDR2 is ANQGSEA. With 7 bases removed from V and 7 bases from J, the gap between germline ends came to 22 bases. CDR3 nucleotides: TGCAGCGCCTCACCTCAGGCGGCGCTTCTTGGCTACACCTTC. Its translation: CSASPQAALLGYTF.

The V gene is TRBV16, the J gene TRBJ2-5, with TRBD2 matching over 9 bases. The ends lost 2 bases at V and 3 bases at J; junction bases unmatched: 10. From germline, CDR1 is KGHSY and CDR2 FQNENV. The CDR3 extends over 17 amino acids. The CDR3: CASSQNPTSGGKETQYF. The CDR3 DNA reads TGTGCCAGCAGCCAAAATCCAACCAGCGGGGGGAAAGAGACCCAGTACTTC.

By frequency in the sample, this clone is medium-sized. The chain recombines TRBV11-3 with TRBJ1-2; D gene ambiguous. This CDR3 comprises 16 residues. Germline loops: CDR1 SGHNT, CDR2 YENEEA. Trimming stripped 3 bases from V and 4 bases from J, with 18 bases between. CDR3 DNA sequence: TGTGCCAGCAGCTTGTACTCCGGACGGGGTACCTATGGCTACACCTTC. Encoded protein: CASSLYSGRGTYGYTF.

V and J are TRBV18 and TRBJ2-5; D is ambiguous. With 3 bases removed from V and 1 base from J, the gap between germline ends came to 9 bases. This CDR3 has 14 amino acids. CDR1 and CDR2 from the germline V gene are KGHSH and LQKENI. The CDR3: CASSPSKAQETQYF. The CDR3, as DNA: TGTGCCAGCTCACCCTCCAAGGCCCAAGAGACCCAGTACTTC.

The chain is built from TRBV25-1 and TRBJ1-2; TRBD1 aligns across 10 bases. Germline V CDR1 and CDR2: MGHDK, SYGVNS. This CDR3 is 14 amino acids long. J was trimmed by 7 bases and V by 4 bases; bases with no gene match: 6. The CDR3 sequence is CASSGGTGVAGYTF. The CDR3 nucleotides are TGTGCCAGCAGTGGGGGGACAGGGGTGGCTGGCTACACCTTC.